The T cell receptor beta chain described here comes from a study of blood T cell repertoires in COVID-19. The data were produced by immunoSEQ multiplex PCR, yet TCRdb's version contains in-frame clones alone and is incomplete. The sample includes roughly 300,000 clones, around four fifths of them seen just once. This receptor was taken from a woman aged 45-65 years with acute or convalescent COVID-19. Specimen: peripheral blood.

The CDR3 coding sequence is TGCGCCAGCAGCTCTGCAGGGGGGACTAACTATGGCTACACCTTC. Protein sequence: CASSSAGGTNYGYTF. The chain combines TRBV5-1 with TRBJ1-2; TRBD1 matches at 7 bases. The J segment lost 0 bases and the V segment lost 3 bases, leaving 5 bases of the junction unmatched. Germline V lookup: CDR1 SGHRS, CDR2 YFSETQ. This CDR3 is 15 amino acids long.